These T cell receptor beta chains were read from a single sample in a study of blood T cell repertoires in COVID-19. The assay was immunoSEQ multiplex PCR, and TCRdb's table has in-frame clones only and misses some. The sample holds around 260,000 clones; approximately 90% are singletons and the top ten take about 0.8%. The sample was peripheral blood. These receptors were collected from a man aged 30-40 years with acute or convalescent COVID-19. Both conserved end residues are part of each CDR3. The D gene is left open where the match is weak. Part of the rows lack a size; the others show once, few, many or a class for expanded clones.

V gene: TRBV5-4
clone size: once
J gene: TRBJ2-1
D gene: TRBD1
CDR3 DNA: TGTGCCAGCGAGGGACAGGGGTACAATGAGCAGTTCTTC
CDR3 protein: CASEGQGYNEQFF

V gene: TRBV5-4
clone size: -
J gene: TRBJ2-7
D gene: TRBD2
CDR3 DNA: TGTGCCAGCAGCTCCCCAGCGGGGGCCTCCTACGAGCAGTACTTC
CDR3 protein: CASSSPAGASYEQYF

V gene: TRBV3-1/TRBV3-2
clone size: -
J gene: TRBJ2-3
D gene: TRBD2
CDR3 DNA: TGTGCCAGCAGCCGTCTACCTACATTTAGCGGGGTTGACACAGATACGCAGTATTTT
CDR3 protein: CASSRLPTFSGVDTDTQYF

V gene: TRBV19
clone size: -
J gene: TRBJ1-1
D gene: TRBD1
CDR3 DNA: TGTGCCAGTAGTACAGGACAGGGTGGTACTGAAGCTTTCTTT
CDR3 protein: CASSTGQGGTEAFF

V gene: TRBV5-1
clone size: -
J gene: TRBJ2-5
D gene: TRBD2
CDR3 DNA: TGCGCCAGCAGCTTAGCCCGGCGGGGGTACCAAGAGACCCAGTACTTC
CDR3 protein: CASSLARRGYQETQYF

V gene: TRBV12-5
clone size: -
J gene: TRBJ1-6
D gene: -
CDR3 DNA: TGTGCTAGTGGTTTTGGGAGGGTAACAAATTCACCCCTCCACTTT
CDR3 protein: CASGFGRVTNSPLHF

V gene: TRBV2
clone size: once
J gene: TRBJ2-2
D gene: -
CDR3 DNA: TGTGCCAGCAGTGCGCCGGTCACCGGGGAGCTGTTTTTT
CDR3 protein: CASSAPVTGELFF

V gene: TRBV18
clone size: -
J gene: TRBJ1-5
D gene: TRBD1
CDR3 DNA: TGTGCCAGCTCAGTCTCGACAGGGAATAGCAATCAGCCCCAGCATTTT
CDR3 protein: CASSVSTGNSNQPQHF

V gene: TRBV10-3
clone size: -
J gene: TRBJ1-2
D gene: TRBD1
CDR3 DNA: TGTGCCATCAGTGCATTAGGGGGCGCTGGCTATGGCTACACCTTC
CDR3 protein: CAISALGGAGYGYTF

V gene: TRBV18
clone size: -
J gene: TRBJ1-4
D gene: -
CDR3 DNA: TGTGCCAGCTCACCCCCAGGGAGGGAAAAACTGTTTTTT
CDR3 protein: CASSPPGREKLFF

V gene: TRBV18
clone size: -
J gene: TRBJ2-7
D gene: -
CDR3 DNA: TGTGCCAGCTCAACGGGCTACGAGCAGTACTTC
CDR3 protein: CASSTGYEQYF

V gene: TRBV2
clone size: -
J gene: TRBJ1-1
D gene: -
CDR3 DNA: TGTGCCAGCAGTAGGATGACAGGACGGACTGAAGCTTTCTTT
CDR3 protein: CASSRMTGRTEAFF

V gene: TRBV7-8
clone size: -
J gene: TRBJ1-6
D gene: -
CDR3 DNA: TGTGCCAGCAGCTTCGGCGAAACGGGGTCACCCCTCCACTTT
CDR3 protein: CASSFGETGSPLHF

V gene: TRBV30
clone size: -
J gene: TRBJ2-3
D gene: -
CDR3 DNA: TGTGCCTGGAGTGTCAATGTCCTTTTGAGAGGAGATACGCAGTATTTT
CDR3 protein: CAWSVNVLLRGDTQYF

V gene: TRBV5-1
clone size: -
J gene: TRBJ2-7
D gene: -
CDR3 DNA: TGCGCCAGCAGCCCCCAGGGCAATTACGAGCAGTACTTC
CDR3 protein: CASSPQGNYEQYF

V gene: TRBV27
clone size: -
J gene: TRBJ1-1
D gene: -
CDR3 DNA: TGTGCCAGCAGTTTCTCAGGGCCTAACACTGAAGCTTTCTTT
CDR3 protein: CASSFSGPNTEAFF

V gene: TRBV28
clone size: -
J gene: TRBJ1-2
D gene: TRBD1
CDR3 DNA: TGTGCCAGCAGGGTTCCGGGACAGGGGACTTATGGCTACACCTTC
CDR3 protein: CASRVPGQGTYGYTF

V gene: TRBV11-3
clone size: -
J gene: TRBJ2-5
D gene: -
CDR3 DNA: TGTGCCAGCAGCCCTGACAGGACACAAGAGACCCAGTACTTC
CDR3 protein: CASSPDRTQETQYF